Each of the 25 T cell receptor beta chains below was sequenced from the same sample in a study of blood T cell repertoires in COVID-19. Assay: immunoSEQ multiplex PCR; the TCRdb copy retains only in-frame clones and omits some. The data hold 200,000 to 250,000 clones, with 70% to 90% observed a single time. The sample taken for sequencing was peripheral blood. The origin of the receptors is a man between 40 and 49 years old with acute or convalescent COVID-19.

This clone has just one count. This chain connects TRBV6-2 or TRBV6-3 to TRBJ1-1; TRBD1 agrees at 11 bases. With 4 bases clipped from V and 0 bases from J, the junction kept 4 bases outside the gene matches. The germline V gene encodes CDR1 MNHEY and CDR2 SVGEGT. This CDR3 has 16 amino acids. The CDR3 region has the DNA TGTGCCAGCAGTTCGGGACAGGGGGTTCTGAACACTGAAGCTTTCTTT. Its protein is CASSSGQGVLNTEAFF.

This sequence joins TRBV7-3 and TRBJ1-5, with 7 bases lining up with TRBD1. CDR1 and CDR2 (germline): SGHTA, FQGTGA. The CDR3 contains 13 residues. J lost 6 bases, V lost 3 bases, and 2 bases had no gene match. Written as DNA, the CDR3 is TGTGCCAGCAGCTTGGACAGGAGTCAGCCCCAGCATTTT. Its protein product is CASSLDRSQPQHF.

This sequence joins TRBV29-1 and TRBJ1-2; D may be TRBD1 (6 bases). With 4 bases removed from V and 1 base from J, the gap between germline ends came to 19 bases. The germline V gene encodes CDR1 SQVTM and CDR2 ANQGSEA. The CDR3 has 16 residues. The CDR3 region has the DNA TGCAGCGTTGGGAGGGGGGGCCGGAGAGTTAACTATGGCTACACCTTC. Translated, it gives CSVGRGGRRVNYGYTF. The variable domain in full, with the rest retrieved from reference TRBV29-1 and TRBJ1-2, is SAVISQKPSRDICQRGTSLTIQCQVDSQVTMMFWYRQQPGQSLTLIATANQGSEATYESGFVIDKFPISRPNLTFSTLTVSNMSPEDSSIYLCSVGRGGRRVNYGYTFGSGTRLTVV.

This chain links TRBV27 with TRBJ1-5, with D maybe TRBD1 (5 bases). This CDR3 has 13 amino acids. V was shortened by 6 bases and J by 5 bases, with 11 bases between the two germline ends. CDR1 is MNHEY and CDR2 is SMNVEV in the germline V gene (reference sequence). The CDR3 sequence: CASRWGPDQPQHF. The CDR3 DNA sequence: TGTGCCAGCAGATGGGGCCCTGATCAGCCCCAGCATTTT.

The rearrangement joins TRBV30 to TRBJ2-1; 7 bases align to TRBD2. Germline lookup yields CDR1 GTSNPN and CDR2 SVGIG (reference sequence). V dropped 7 bases and J dropped 10; count of bases not matched to a gene: 10. The CDR3 extends over 12 amino acids. The CDR3 sequence is CASQAGLSEQFF. The CDR3, as DNA: TGTGCCTCTCAAGCGGGGCTTAGCGAGCAGTTCTTC. Full variable domain (rest looked up from reference TRBV30 and TRBJ2-1): SQTIHQWPATLVQPVGSPLSLECTVEGTSNPNLYWYRQAAGRGLQLLFYSVGIGQISSEVPQNLSASRPQDRQFILSSKKLLLSDSGFYLCASQAGLSEQFFGPGTRLTVL.

V usage is TRBV7-9 and J usage is TRBJ1-2; TRBD1 matches at 9 bases. V was pared by 5 bases and J by 0 bases, with 10 bases of the junction left unmatched. The CDR3 runs to 17 residues. Germline V CDR1 and CDR2: SEHNR, FQNEAQ (reference sequence). The CDR3 DNA reads as TGTGCCAGCAGCGAACAGGGGGCGCGGGTGGCTAACTATGGCTACACCTTC. Protein product: CASSEQGARVANYGYTF.

The V call is TRBV5-1, the J call TRBJ1-2, with 8 nucleotides matching TRBD1. This CDR3 comprises 15 residues. J was trimmed by 2 bases and V by 2 bases; bases with no gene match: 5. The germline V gene has CDR1 SGHRS and CDR2 YFSETQ. In nucleotides, the CDR3 is TGCGCCAGCAGCTTCGACGGACAGGGCAACTATGGCTACACCTTC. Amino acids: CASSFDGQGNYGYTF.

The CDR3, as DNA: TGTGCCAGCAGTGATCAGGAGAACACTGAAGCTTTCTTT. Translation: CASSDQENTEAFF. The gene calls are TRBV6-1 and TRBJ1-1; no clear D gene. Germline loops: CDR1 MNHNS, CDR2 SASEGT. This CDR3 has 13 residues. Trimming took 3 bases from V and 1 from J, leaving 6 bases between them.

This rearrangement joins TRBV2 to TRBJ1-6, with D perhaps matching TRBD1 (5 bases). The CDR3 consists of 16 residues. Germline lookup yields CDR1 SNHLY and CDR2 FYNNEI. V lost 2 bases to trimming and J lost 2 bases, with 10 bases between them. The CDR3 DNA reads as TGTGCCAGCAGTGAAAGGAGGGGTACCTATAATTCACCCCTCCACTTT. This gives the protein CASSERRGTYNSPLHF.

V and J are TRBV7-2 and TRBJ2-1; D gene ambiguous. CDR1 SGHTA and CDR2 FQGNSA come from the germline V gene. The CDR3 runs 15 residues. The V gene lost 1 base and the J gene lost 2 bases, with 9 bases spanning the gap. CDR3 coding DNA: TGTGCCAGCAGCTTAGACTCAAACGCCTACAATGAGCAGTTCTTC. Amino acids: CASSLDSNAYNEQFF.

The rearrangement uses TRBV3-1 (or the pseudogene TRBV3-2) and TRBJ1-1; D might be TRBD1 (6 bases). CDR1 and CDR2 (germline): LGHDT, YNNKEL (reference sequence). V lost 1 base and J lost 5, with 11 bases in between. This CDR3 comprises 14 residues. The CDR3 sequence is CASSQAQGRTEAFF. In DNA form, the CDR3 reads TGTGCCAGCAGCCAAGCCCAGGGGCGGACTGAAGCTTTCTTT.

This chain uses TRBV30 with TRBJ2-1; D possibly corresponds to TRBD1 (5 bases). V gave up 4 bases and J gave up 1 base, with 14 bases separating them. The CDR3 length is 15 residues. Germline V gives CDR1 GTSNPN, CDR2 SVGIG (reference sequence). For the CDR3, the DNA is TGTGCCTGGAATGGACATGGGGCATCCTACAATGAGCAGTTCTTC. Its protein product is CAWNGHGASYNEQFF.

V is TRBV4-2 and J is TRBJ1-1; 7 bases map to TRBD1. The CDR3 contains 14 residues. Losses at the gene ends were 5 bases for V and 4 bases for J; bases not matched to a gene: 7. Germline values: CDR1 LGHNA, CDR2 YNFKEQ. The CDR3 DNA reads TGTGCCAGCAGCTATCCGACAGGGCCCACTGAAGCTTTCTTT. As protein: CASSYPTGPTEAFF.

Written as DNA, the CDR3 is TGTGCCAGCAGTCCGATTGACAGGGTGAACACTGAAGCTTTCTTT. Translation: CASSPIDRVNTEAFF. The V and J genes are TRBV7-9 and TRBJ1-1; 7 bases match TRBD1. Germline CDR1 reads SEHNR; CDR2 reads FQNEAQ (reference sequence). The V segment lost 6 bases and the J segment 0 bases; nucleotides outside the gene matches: 7. The CDR3 spans 15 residues. The whole variable domain, filled in from reference TRBV7-9 and TRBJ1-1, reads DTGVSQNPRHKITKRGQNVTFRCDPISEHNRLYWYRQTLGQGPEFLTYFQNEAQLEKSRLLSDRFSAERPKGSFSTLEIQRTEQGDSAMYLCASSPIDRVNTEAFFGQGTRLTVV.

In its sample, this clone was seen once. This chain uses TRBV27 with TRBJ2-7; 7 positions match TRBD2. J was trimmed by 3 bases and V by 5 bases; bases with no gene match: 7. Germline V gene sequence: CDR1 MNHEY, CDR2 SMNVEV (reference sequence). CDR3 length: 14 amino acids. CDR3 loop: CASSARDYGYEQYF. Here the CDR3 DNA reads TGTGCCAGCAGTGCCCGGGACTACGGCTACGAGCAGTACTTC.

The V call is TRBV2, the J call TRBJ1-2; D ambiguous. This CDR3 is 12 amino acids long. Per the germline V gene, CDR1 is SNHLY and CDR2 is FYNNEI. Trimming removed 5 bases from V and 8 bases from J, with 12 bases in between. CDR3 coding DNA: TGTGCCAGCAGTATGACTACAAGAGGCTACACCTTC. As protein: CASSMTTRGYTF.

V gene TRBV19 combines with J gene TRBJ1-3; TRBD1 is a possible D gene (5 bases). The ends were cut back, 5 bases at V and 0 bases at J, with 8 bases in the middle. The germline CDR1 and CDR2 sequences are LNHDA and SQIVND (reference sequence). This CDR3 comprises 14 residues. The chain's CDR3 is CASSEGASGNTIYF. The CDR3 DNA reads as TGTGCCAGTAGTGAAGGGGCCTCTGGAAACACCATATATTTT.

The rearrangement uses TRBV5-8 and TRBJ1-2; 10 bases fit TRBD1. Per germline, CDR1 SGHTS and CDR2 YDEGEE. This CDR3 contains 13 residues. V shed 5 bases, J shed 8 bases, and the junction held 6 bases outside the gene matches. CDR3: CASRGQGGIGYTF. CDR3 nucleotide sequence: TGTGCCAGCAGAGGACAGGGGGGGATCGGCTACACCTTC.

The CDR3 DNA reads as TGCGCCAGCAGCCAAGGTCGGCAGGGGGGTACTGAAGCTTTCTTT. Protein product: CASSQGRQGGTEAFF. This sequence joins TRBV4-1 and TRBJ1-1; 7 bases map to TRBD1. This CDR3 spans 15 amino acids. Losses at the gene ends were 1 base for V and 5 bases for J; bases not matched to a gene: 7. CDR1 and CDR2 from the germline V gene are MGHRA and YSYEKL.

J is TRBJ2-6 and V is TRBV5-6, with 9 nucleotides matching TRBD1. Germline values: CDR1 SGHDT, CDR2 YYEEEE. With V trimmed by 0 bases and J by 2 bases, 3 bases remained unmatched. This CDR3 region has 17 residues. The CDR3 bases are TGTGCCAGCAGCTTGGGGTGGACAGGGGCTGGGGCCAACGTCCTGACTTTC. As protein: CASSLGWTGAGANVLTF.

This clone was seen a few times. This chain joins TRBV5-4 and TRBJ1-4; D perhaps matches TRBD1 (5 bases). In germline, CDR1 is SGHNT, CDR2 YYREEE (reference sequence). CDR3 size: 15 residues. Trimming removed 4 bases at V and 8 bases at J, with 18 bases between. CDR3 bases: TGTGCCAGCAGCGACCAGGGTGAGCAGGCGGAAAAACTGTTTTTT. This gives the protein CASSDQGEQAEKLFF.

This chain links TRBV3-1 (or the pseudogene TRBV3-2) with TRBJ2-1; 13 nucleotides align to TRBD2. The V gene's germline CDR1 is LGHDT and CDR2 YNNKEL (reference sequence). The V and J ends lost 6 bases and 5 bases, in that order; junction bases with no gene match: 1. CDR3 size: 14 residues. The CDR3 sequence is CASRTSGGDNEQFF. CDR3 coding DNA: TGTGCCAGCAGAACTAGCGGGGGGGACAATGAGCAGTTCTTC.

V and J are TRBV7-9 and TRBJ1-2; D is uncertain. The CDR3 extends over 15 amino acids. The V end lost 5 bases, the J end lost 4 bases, and 17 bases lay between the germline ends. Germline V lookup: CDR1 SEHNR, CDR2 FQNEAQ (reference sequence). CDR3 DNA: TGTGCCAGCAGCCCACATGGGAGGGCAGTCTATGGCTACACCTTC. It encodes CASSPHGRAVYGYTF.

V gene TRBV28 combines with J gene TRBJ1-1; D unresolved. The CDR3 contains 14 residues. V was cut by 3 bases and J by 1 base, with 9 bases left in between. Germline V CDR1 and CDR2: MDHEN, SYDVKM. CDR3 protein: CASSFGQRNTEAFF. The CDR3 coding sequence is TGTGCCAGCAGTTTTGGTCAGCGGAACACTGAAGCTTTCTTT.

This clone was seen once. The chain carries TRBV7-6 and TRBJ1-5; no reliable D call. CDR1 is SGHVS and CDR2 is FNYEAQ in the germline V gene. V lost 5 bases to trimming and J lost 4 bases, with 9 bases between them. This CDR3 has 13 residues. CDR3 nucleotides: TGTGCCAGCAGCCGCCACAGAAATCAGCCCCAGCATTTT. Protein product: CASSRHRNQPQHF.